This TCR beta chain appears in the sequencing data of a study of blood T cell repertoires in COVID-19. The overall study: The origin of the acute and convalescent COVID-19 samples was the United States, Italy and Spain. From T cells, B-cell-depleted T cells, or PBMCs came the material, which was cDNA or gDNA.

In germline, CDR1 is SGHVS, CDR2 FNYEAQ. CDR3 length: 17 residues. Trimming at V came to 5 bases and at J to 6 bases, leaving 15 bases not matched to a gene. In the authors' methods: Estimation of nucleated cell counts relied on the amplification of reference gene primers. Clones were read by immunoSEQ multiplex PCR, and TCRdb kept only the in-frame ones, dropping some. The D gene and trimming were derived from the DNA, and the V and J assignments and clone size from that table. The sample gives some 27,000 clones, around four fifths of which show up once; approximately 40% is in the top ten. The V and J genes are TRBV7-6 and TRBJ2-2; 7 nucleotides align to TRBD2. Sequenced sample: peripheral blood. This clonotype was sampled from a man between 65 and 85 years old with acute or convalescent COVID-19. CDR3 residues: CASSASSGPITPGELFF. CDR3 nucleotides: TGTGCCAGCAGCGCCTCTAGCGGTCCCATAACCCCCGGGGAGCTGTTTTTT.